The source of this TCR beta chain is a study of T cell responses to AZD1222 COVID-19 vaccine. On this clone itself: Its antigen is unknown.

Study-wide findings and caveats: Breadth and depth of Spike-specific TCRs rose after two AZD1222 doses. Spike was spanned by vaccine-associated CD4 TCRs, which were dominant at 160-218 and 743-854. Females outnumbered males among donors, who were mostly white British; clonal diversity was possibly underestimated.

Here immunoSEQ multiplex PCR was the method, and the copy in TCRdb shows in-frame clones only, minus some. The profile shows under 85,000 clones, roughly 86% of them singletons. The clonotype was recovered from an adult in good health. Sample: peripheral blood, taken on day 0 of MenACWY control vaccination.

The CDR3 nucleotides are TGTGCCAGCAGTGAAGATCCGAACTATGGCTACACCTTC. As protein: CASSEDPNYGYTF. The chain carries TRBV6-1 and TRBJ1-2; D ambiguous. This CDR3 has 13 residues. With 1 base removed from V and 2 bases from J, the gap between germline ends came to 5 bases. Looked up from germline, CDR1 is MNHNS and CDR2 is SASEGT.